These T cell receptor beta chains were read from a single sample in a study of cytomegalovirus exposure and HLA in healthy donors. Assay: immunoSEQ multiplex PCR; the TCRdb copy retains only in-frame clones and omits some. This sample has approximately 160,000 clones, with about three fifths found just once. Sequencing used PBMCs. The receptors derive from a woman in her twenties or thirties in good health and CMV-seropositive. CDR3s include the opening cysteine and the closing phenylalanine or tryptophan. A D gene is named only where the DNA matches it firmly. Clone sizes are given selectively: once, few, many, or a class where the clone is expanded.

cdr3_aa: CASSTGKTQYF
cdr3_nt: TGTGCCAGCAGTACAGGGAAGACCCAGTACTTC
v_call: TRBV6-5
j_call: TRBJ2-5
clone_size: -
d_call: -

cdr3_aa: CASSTNLGGLDQPQHF
cdr3_nt: TGTGCCAGCAGCACTAACCTCGGGGGGCTCGATCAGCCCCAGCATTTT
v_call: TRBV21-1
j_call: TRBJ1-5
clone_size: -
d_call: -

cdr3_aa: CASSPLTVGTGLRTEAFF
cdr3_nt: TGTGCCAGTAGCCCTCTAACTGTGGGGACAGGTTTGCGAACTGAAGCTTTCTTT
v_call: TRBV19
j_call: TRBJ1-1
clone_size: few
d_call: TRBD1

cdr3_aa: CATSSIQVSVTEAFF
cdr3_nt: TGTGCCACCAGCAGCATACAGGTATCGGTTACTGAAGCTTTCTTT
v_call: TRBV15
j_call: TRBJ1-1
clone_size: -
d_call: -

cdr3_aa: CASSLGAGTYTDTQYF
cdr3_nt: TGTGCCAGCAGCTTAGGTGCAGGAACATACACAGATACGCAGTATTTT
v_call: TRBV7-6
j_call: TRBJ2-3
clone_size: -
d_call: -

cdr3_aa: CASSLGHFPLVSGNTIYF
cdr3_nt: TGTGCCAGCAGCTTGGGACACTTTCCTCTTGTCTCTGGAAACACCATATATTTT
v_call: TRBV7-6
j_call: TRBJ1-3
clone_size: -
d_call: -

cdr3_aa: CASSEGGINEKLFF
cdr3_nt: TGCGCCAGCAGCGAGGGGGGGATTAATGAAAAACTGTTTTTT
v_call: TRBV10-1
j_call: TRBJ1-4
clone_size: -
d_call: -

cdr3_aa: CAIRPSGTATYGYTF
cdr3_nt: TGTGCCATCAGACCTAGCGGGACAGCAACTTATGGCTACACCTTC
v_call: TRBV10-3
j_call: TRBJ1-2
clone_size: -
d_call: TRBD1

cdr3_aa: CATSRERGLRAKLFF
cdr3_nt: TGTGCCACCAGCAGAGAAAGGGGGTTGAGAGCAAAACTGTTTTTT
v_call: TRBV15
j_call: TRBJ1-4
clone_size: -
d_call: -

cdr3_aa: CAANGQGEAFF
cdr3_nt: TGTGCCGCCAACGGACAGGGAGAAGCTTTCTTT
v_call: TRBV30
j_call: TRBJ1-1
clone_size: -
d_call: TRBD1

cdr3_aa: CASSPAQGGSYEQYF
cdr3_nt: TGTGCCAGCAGCCCAGCCCAGGGAGGTTCTTACGAGCAGTACTTC
v_call: TRBV28
j_call: TRBJ2-7
clone_size: -
d_call: -

cdr3_aa: CASSFSAGYSNQPQHF
cdr3_nt: TGTGCCAGCAGTTTCTCGGCGGGGTATAGCAATCAGCCCCAGCATTTT
v_call: TRBV27
j_call: TRBJ1-5
clone_size: -
d_call: -

cdr3_aa: CASSLLGYEQYF
cdr3_nt: TGTGCCAGCAGCTTACTCGGCTACGAGCAGTACTTC
v_call: TRBV13
j_call: TRBJ2-7
clone_size: -
d_call: -